The T cell receptor (beta chain) under discussion was sequenced for a study of CD8 T cells in Susac syndrome (dated by TCRdb to the late 2010s). Describing the broader study: Whether CD8+ T cell activation and differentiation in Susac syndrome was antigen driven was tested using repertoire sequencing. The study compared CD8+ T cell repertoire clonality among 12 healthy donors, roughly 14 Susac syndrome patients and some 16 multiple sclerosis patients.

On this clonotype: Its antigen is unknown. No base quality information exists; no much larger clone differs at one position.

RNA was extracted using the RNeasy kit, and roughly 0.5 to 1 microgram was reverse transcribed with random hexamers. The immunoSEQ multiplex PCR assay, which covers 54 Vbeta and 13 Jbeta segments, was used to amplify TCR beta CDR3 regions. To correct PCR amplification bias, a synthetic template baseline was used for both primer optimization and computational correction. Turning to the authors' computational methods: Reads were annotated to V, D and J genes per IMGT and analyzed with immunoSEQ Analyzer, keeping only productive sequences. Clonality was calculated as one minus the Shannon entropy normalized by log2 of the number of productive unique sequences. For each patient and control, public and private clones were evaluated among the 100 most prevalent clones. Clones were defined as Susac-specific if absent from the healthy and MS cohorts, from some 1,000 published viral clones and from other ImmuneACCESS disease sequences. Clones were called with MiXCR by TCRdb after fastp trimmed the public reads at Q25, and only in-frame beta chains were retained. Entries that share a CDR3 protein sequence are merged under the most common genes and DNA. In this record, the V and J calls reflect TCRdb's handling and not the investigators' own analysis. The sample table lists around 220,000 distinct CDR3 sequences, 92% of them with a count of one. The ten largest clones represent over 0.1% of the sample.

The CDR3 spans 16 residues, from the cysteine through the phenylalanine. The sequence is cut down to CDR3 DNA, 48 bases in frame from base 1. From the germline V gene, CDR1 is SGHVS and CDR2 is FQNEAQ. Trimming accounts for 4 bases at V and 9 bases at J, while the number of junction bases matched to no gene is 14. Peripheral blood CD8+ and CD4+ T cells from healthy donors, Susac syndrome patients and multiple sclerosis patients were profiled using high-throughput TCR beta sequencing. The multiple sclerosis controls were treatment-naive patients whose relapsing-remitting disease, either stable or active, fulfilled the revised McDonald criteria. Bulk CD8+ and CD4+ T cells were purified magnetically by negative isolation, whereas CD8+ TEMRA cells were enriched by FACS. Blood was drawn into EDTA tubes, processed within 24 hours, and PBMCs were isolated by density gradient centrifugation. PBMCs intended for TCR sequencing were cryopreserved in liquid nitrogen and were subsequently thawed in a 37 degrees C water bath. The sorted or isolated CD4+, CD8+ and CD8+ TEMRA cells had a purity of 90% or higher.

What the work shows at the level of the full study, not this receptor alone: The number of individuals in the TCR sequencing and HLA analysis was recognized as being relatively small.

Sequencing input: CD8+ T cells from PBMCs. The origin of this receptor is a human donor with multiple sclerosis. The chain employs TRBV7-8 and TRBJ2-1; the central 8 bases match TRBD1. The CDR3 region has the sequence CASSSQGGQGSGEQFF. Here is the DNA: TGTGCCAGCAGCTCCCAGGGCGGACAGGGTTCGGGTGAGCAGTTCTTC.